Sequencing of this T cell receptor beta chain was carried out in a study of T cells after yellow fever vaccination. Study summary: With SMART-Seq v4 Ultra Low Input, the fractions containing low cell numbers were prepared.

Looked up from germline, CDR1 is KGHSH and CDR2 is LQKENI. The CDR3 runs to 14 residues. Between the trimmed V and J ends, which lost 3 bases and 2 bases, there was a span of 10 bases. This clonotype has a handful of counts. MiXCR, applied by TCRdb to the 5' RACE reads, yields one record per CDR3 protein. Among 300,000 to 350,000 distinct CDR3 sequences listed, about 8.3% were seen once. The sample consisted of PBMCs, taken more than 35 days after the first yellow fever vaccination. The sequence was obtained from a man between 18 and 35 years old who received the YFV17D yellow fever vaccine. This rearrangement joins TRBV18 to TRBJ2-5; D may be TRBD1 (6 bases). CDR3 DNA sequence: TGTGCCAGCTCACCCGACACAGGGCAAGAGACCCAGTACTTC. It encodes CASSPDTGQETQYF.